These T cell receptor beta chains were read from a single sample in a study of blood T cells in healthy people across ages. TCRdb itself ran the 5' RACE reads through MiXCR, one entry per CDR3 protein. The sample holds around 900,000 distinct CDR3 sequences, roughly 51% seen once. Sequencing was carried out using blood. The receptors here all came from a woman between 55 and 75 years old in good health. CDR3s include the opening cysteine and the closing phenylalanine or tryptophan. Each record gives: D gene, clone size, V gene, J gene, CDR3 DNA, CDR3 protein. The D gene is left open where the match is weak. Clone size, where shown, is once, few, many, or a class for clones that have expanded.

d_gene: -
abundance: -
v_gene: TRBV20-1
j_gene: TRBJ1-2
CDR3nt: TGCAGTGCTAGATTGGGGGCTCTTGGCTACACCTTC
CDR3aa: CSARLGALGYTF

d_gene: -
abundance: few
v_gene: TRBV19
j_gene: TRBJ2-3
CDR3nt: TGTGCCAGTACCCCCGGGGATTCGAGCACAGATACGCAGTATTTT
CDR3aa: CASTPGDSSTDTQYF

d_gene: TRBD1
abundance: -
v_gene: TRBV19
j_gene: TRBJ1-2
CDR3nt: TGTGCCAGTAGTATAGCGAGGACAGGGGCCTATGGCTACACCTTC
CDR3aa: CASSIARTGAYGYTF

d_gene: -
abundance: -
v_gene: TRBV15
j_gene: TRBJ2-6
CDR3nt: TGTGCCACCAGCAGTCCCGGGAGCTCTGGGGCCAACGTCCTGACTTTC
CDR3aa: CATSSPGSSGANVLTF

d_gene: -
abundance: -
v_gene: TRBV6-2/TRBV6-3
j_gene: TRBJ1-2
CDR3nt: TGTGCCAGCAGCCCCCGGATGAGCACGACTGGCTACACCTTC
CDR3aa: CASSPRMSTTGYTF

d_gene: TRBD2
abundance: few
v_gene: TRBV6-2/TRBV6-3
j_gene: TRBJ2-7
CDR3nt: TGTGCCAGCAAGGCCCTAGCGGGAGACTCCTACGAGCAGTACTTC
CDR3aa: CASKALAGDSYEQYF

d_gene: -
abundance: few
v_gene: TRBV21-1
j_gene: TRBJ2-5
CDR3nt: TGTGCCAGCAGCAAAGGGGGTAATGTGGGGGAGACCCAGTACTTC
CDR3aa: CASSKGGNVGETQYF

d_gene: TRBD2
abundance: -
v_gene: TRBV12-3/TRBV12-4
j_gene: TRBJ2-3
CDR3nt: TGTGCCAGCAGTTCACCAAGACTAGCGTCGAGGACAGATACGCAGTATTTT
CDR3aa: CASSSPRLASRTDTQYF

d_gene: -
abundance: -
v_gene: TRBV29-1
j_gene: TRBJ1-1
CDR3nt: TGCAGCGTTGCGGTGAACACTGAAGCTTTCTTT
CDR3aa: CSVAVNTEAFF

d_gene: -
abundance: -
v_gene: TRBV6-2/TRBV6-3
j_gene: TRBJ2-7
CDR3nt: TGTGCCAGCAGTTACTTGAAAAGGACAGCCTCCTACGAGCAGTACTTC
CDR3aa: CASSYLKRTASYEQYF

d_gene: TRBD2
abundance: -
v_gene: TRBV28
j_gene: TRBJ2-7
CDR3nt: TGTGCCAGCAGTTTAGGCGGGAGTTACTACGAGCAGTACTTC
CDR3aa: CASSLGGSYYEQYF

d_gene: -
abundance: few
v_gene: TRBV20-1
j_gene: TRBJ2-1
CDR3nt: TGCAGTGCTAAGCCTCGTCGACTCCGGGATGAGCAGTTCTTC
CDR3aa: CSAKPRRLRDEQFF

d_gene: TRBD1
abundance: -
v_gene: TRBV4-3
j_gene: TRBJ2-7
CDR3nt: TGCGCCAGCAGCCAGGGTACAGGGGGCCTGGACGAGCAGTACTTC
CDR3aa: CASSQGTGGLDEQYF

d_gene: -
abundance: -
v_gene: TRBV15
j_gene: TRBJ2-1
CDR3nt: TGTGCCACCAGCACCTTAATCAGCGGGCCATACAATGAGCAGTTCTTC
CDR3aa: CATSTLISGPYNEQFF

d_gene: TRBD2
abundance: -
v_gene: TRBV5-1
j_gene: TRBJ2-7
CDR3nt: TGCGCCAGCAGCGAAATAGCGGGGGGCTACGAGCAGTACTTC
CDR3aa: CASSEIAGGYEQYF

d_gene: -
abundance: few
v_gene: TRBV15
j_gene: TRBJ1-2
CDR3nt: TGTGCCACCAGCAGAGACCGTGGTGACAGAAAGGGCTACACCTTC
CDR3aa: CATSRDRGDRKGYTF

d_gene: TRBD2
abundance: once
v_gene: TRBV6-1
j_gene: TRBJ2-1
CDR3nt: TGTGCCAGCAGGAGTAGGGCTAGCGGGAGCTACAATGAGCAGTTCTTC
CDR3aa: CASRSRASGSYNEQFF

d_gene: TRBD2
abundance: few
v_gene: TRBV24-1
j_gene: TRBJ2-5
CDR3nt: TGTGCCACCAGTGATACGGGAGGACTACGAGAAGAGACCCAGTACTTC
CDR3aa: CATSDTGGLREETQYF

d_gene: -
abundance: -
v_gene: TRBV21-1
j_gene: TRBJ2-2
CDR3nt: TGTGCCAGCAGCAAAGTGGACCCACAAAGGGTCACCGGGGAGCTGTTTTTT
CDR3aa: CASSKVDPQRVTGELFF

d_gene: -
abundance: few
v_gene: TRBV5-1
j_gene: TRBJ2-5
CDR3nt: TGCGCCAGCAGCCCTGAGAGCGAGACCCAGTACTTC
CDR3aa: CASSPESETQYF

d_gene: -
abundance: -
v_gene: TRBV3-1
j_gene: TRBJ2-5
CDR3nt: TGTGCCAGCAGCCAACCGATAAAAGAGACCCAGTACTTC
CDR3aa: CASSQPIKETQYF

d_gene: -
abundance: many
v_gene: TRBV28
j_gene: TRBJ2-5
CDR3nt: TGTGCCAGCTCCTTGGTGCTCCAAGAGACCCAGTACTTC
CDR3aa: CASSLVLQETQYF

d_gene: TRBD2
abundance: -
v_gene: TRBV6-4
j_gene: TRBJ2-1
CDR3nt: TGTGCCAGCAGTGAAAACGGACTAGCGTCCTACAATGAGCAGTTCTTC
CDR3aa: CASSENGLASYNEQFF

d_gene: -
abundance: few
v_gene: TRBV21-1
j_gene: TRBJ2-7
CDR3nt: TGTGCCAGCAGCTCTCGGACTAGCGGGAGTCTAAATACTTACGAGCAGTACTTC
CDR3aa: CASSSRTSGSLNTYEQYF

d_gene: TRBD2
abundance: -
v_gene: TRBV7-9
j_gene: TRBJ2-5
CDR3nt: TGTGCCAACGGACTAGCGGGAGGAGCAGAGACCCAGTACTTC
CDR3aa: CANGLAGGAETQYF

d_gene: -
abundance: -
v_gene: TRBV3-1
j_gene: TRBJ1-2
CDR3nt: TGTGCCAGCAGCCACCTCAGGGAACGCGGCTACACCTTC
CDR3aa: CASSHLRERGYTF

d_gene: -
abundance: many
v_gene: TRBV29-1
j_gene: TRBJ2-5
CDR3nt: TGCAGCGGCCGGGAGTACCAAGAGACCCAGTACTTC
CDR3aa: CSGREYQETQYF

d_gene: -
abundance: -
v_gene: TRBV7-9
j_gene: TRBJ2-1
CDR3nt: TGTGCCAGCAGTACCTATGGGTATGAGCAGTTCTTC
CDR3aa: CASSTYGYEQFF

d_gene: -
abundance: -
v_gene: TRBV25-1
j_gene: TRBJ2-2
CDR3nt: TGTGCCAGCAGTGAAACGAGAGGGCCGTCTTGGGAGCTGTTTTTT
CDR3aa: CASSETRGPSWELFF

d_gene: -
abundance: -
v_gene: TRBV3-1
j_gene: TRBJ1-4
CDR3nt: TGTGCCCGCAGCCAAGTTGTTGAAAAACTGTTTTTT
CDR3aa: CARSQVVEKLFF

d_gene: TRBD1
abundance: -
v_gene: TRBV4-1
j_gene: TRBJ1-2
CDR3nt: TGCGCCAGCAGCCAATATCTGGACAGGGGATATGGCTACACCTTC
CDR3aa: CASSQYLDRGYGYTF

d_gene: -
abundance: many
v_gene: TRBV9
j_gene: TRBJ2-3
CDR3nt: TGTGCCAGCAGCGTAGGGGGTGGAGATACGCAGTATTTT
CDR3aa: CASSVGGGDTQYF

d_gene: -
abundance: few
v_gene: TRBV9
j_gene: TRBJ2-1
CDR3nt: TGTGCCAGCAGCGTAAACTCGCTTGGTAACAATGAGCAGTTCTTC
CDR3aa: CASSVNSLGNNEQFF

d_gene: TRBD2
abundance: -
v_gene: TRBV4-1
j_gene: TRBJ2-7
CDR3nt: TGCGCCAGCAGCCATTCGACTAGCCGGTACGAGCAGTACTTC
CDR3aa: CASSHSTSRYEQYF

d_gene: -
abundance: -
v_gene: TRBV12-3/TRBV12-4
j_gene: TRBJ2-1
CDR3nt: TGTGCCAGCAGCCGGGGCAGGAAAAATATGTTCTACAATGAGCAGTTCTTC
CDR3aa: CASSRGRKNMFYNEQFF

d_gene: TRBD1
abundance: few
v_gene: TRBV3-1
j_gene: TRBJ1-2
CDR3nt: TGTGCCAGCAGCCAACGGACAGGGGGTCATGGCTACACCTTC
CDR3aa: CASSQRTGGHGYTF

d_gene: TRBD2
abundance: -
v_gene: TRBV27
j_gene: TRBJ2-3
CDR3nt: TGTGCCAGCAGTGCGTTCCTAGCGGGAGGGATTCAATATACGCAGTATTTT
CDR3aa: CASSAFLAGGIQYTQYF

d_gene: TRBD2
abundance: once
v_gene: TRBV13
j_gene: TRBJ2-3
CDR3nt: TGTGCCAGCAGCTATCAGACTAGCGGGACAGATACGCAGTATTTT
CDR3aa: CASSYQTSGTDTQYF

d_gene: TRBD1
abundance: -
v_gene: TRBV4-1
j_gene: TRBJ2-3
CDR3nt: TGCGCCAGCAGCCCCTATTCGACAGGGTTAAACACAGATACGCAGTATTTT
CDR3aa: CASSPYSTGLNTDTQYF

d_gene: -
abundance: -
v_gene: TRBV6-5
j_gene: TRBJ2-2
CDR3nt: TGTGCCAGCAGTGCAGGGGTGTCGAACACCGGGGAGCTGTTTTTT
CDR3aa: CASSAGVSNTGELFF

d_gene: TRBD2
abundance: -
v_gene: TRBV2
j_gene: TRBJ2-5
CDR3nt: TGTGCCAGCAGAGCCGGGACTAACACAGAGACCCAGTACTTC
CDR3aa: CASRAGTNTETQYF

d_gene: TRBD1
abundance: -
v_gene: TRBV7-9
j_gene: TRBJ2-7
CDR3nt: TGTGCCAGCAGCTTAGCGACCGGGACAGGGGCCTACGAGCAGTACTTC
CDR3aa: CASSLATGTGAYEQYF

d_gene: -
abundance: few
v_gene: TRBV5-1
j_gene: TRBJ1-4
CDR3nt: TGCGCCAGCAGCCCCACGGGAAGTAGCCGGGACGGGAATGAAAAACTGTTTTTT
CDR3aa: CASSPTGSSRDGNEKLFF

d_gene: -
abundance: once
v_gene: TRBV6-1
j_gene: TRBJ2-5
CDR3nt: TGTGCCAGCAGTGAACACGGTCGAATCTGGGCAGGCACAGAGACCCAGTACTTC
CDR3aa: CASSEHGRIWAGTETQYF

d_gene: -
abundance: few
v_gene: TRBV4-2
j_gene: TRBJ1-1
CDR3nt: TGTGCCAGCAGCCTAAGGGGGGACCCGAACACTGAAGCTTTCTTT
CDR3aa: CASSLRGDPNTEAFF

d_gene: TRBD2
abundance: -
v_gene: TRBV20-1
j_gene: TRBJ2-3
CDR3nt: TGCAGTGCTATACCCGGAACTAGCGGGAGAGATACGCAGTATTTT
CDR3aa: CSAIPGTSGRDTQYF

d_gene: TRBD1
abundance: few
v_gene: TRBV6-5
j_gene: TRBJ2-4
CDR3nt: TGTGCCAGCAGGGGAACAGGGGCTGTATTTGTGCAGTACTTC
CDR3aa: CASRGTGAVFVQYF

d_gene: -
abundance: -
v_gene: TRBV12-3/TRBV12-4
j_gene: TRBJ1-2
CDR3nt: TGTGCCAGCAGCGCGACAGGTTCCAGATATGGCTACACCTTC
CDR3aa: CASSATGSRYGYTF

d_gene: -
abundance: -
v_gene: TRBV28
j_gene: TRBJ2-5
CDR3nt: TGTGCCAGCAGTAGAAGGACGGAAACCTACAATGAGCAGTACTTC
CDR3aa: CASSRRTETYNEQYF

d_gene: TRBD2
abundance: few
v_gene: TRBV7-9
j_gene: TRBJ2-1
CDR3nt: TGTGCCAGCAGACCGGAAGAAATCGGGAGGGGACCATATTCGTGGCAGTTCTTC
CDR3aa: CASRPEEIGRGPYSWQFF

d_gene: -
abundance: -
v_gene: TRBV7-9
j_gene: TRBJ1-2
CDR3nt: TGTGCCAGCAGCTCTAATGGGTATGGCTACACCTTC
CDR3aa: CASSSNGYGYTF

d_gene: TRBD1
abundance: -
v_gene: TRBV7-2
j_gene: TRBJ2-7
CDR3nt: TGTGCCAGCAGCCACAGGACAGGGGTTTTCTACGAGCAGTACTTC
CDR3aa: CASSHRTGVFYEQYF

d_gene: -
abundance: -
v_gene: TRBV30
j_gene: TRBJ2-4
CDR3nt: TGTGCCTACAACAGGGATTCCAAAAACATTCAGTACTTC
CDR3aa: CAYNRDSKNIQYF

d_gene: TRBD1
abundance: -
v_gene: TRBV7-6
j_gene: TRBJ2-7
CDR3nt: TGTGCCAGCAGCTTAGGGGACAGGGCTCCCTACGAGCAGTACTTC
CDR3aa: CASSLGDRAPYEQYF